These 2 T cell receptor beta chains originate from one sample sequenced in a study of blood T cells in healthy people across ages. Sample-barcoded 5' priming and a J-beta primer mix drove a second PCR of roughly 6 to 12 cycles. TCRdb fed the 5' RACE reads into MiXCR, producing one record per CDR3 protein. The table lists about 1,400,000 distinct CDR3 sequences, 59% of them singletons. Sequencing input: blood. The receptors were gathered from a man younger than 35 in good health.

The sample holds a few counts of this clonotype. The chain employs TRBV11-2 and TRBJ2-1; no clear D gene. V was cut by 5 bases and J by 6 bases, with 5 bases left in between. Germline CDR1 SGHAT, CDR2 FQNNGV. CDR3 size: 11 residues. The CDR3 protein is CASSPINEQFF. For the CDR3, the DNA is TGTGCCAGCAGCCCAATCAATGAGCAGTTCTTC.

The rearrangement links TRBV4-1 to TRBJ2-2, with D uncertain. The CDR3 is made up of 14 amino acids. Trimming removed 5 bases at V and 6 bases at J, with 13 bases between. Germline CDR1 is MGHRA and CDR2 is YSYEKL. The CDR3 sequence: CASSKPTPAGELFF. Written as DNA, the CDR3 is TGCGCCAGCAGCAAACCTACCCCTGCCGGGGAGCTGTTTTTT.